The 14 T cell receptor beta chains below all came from one sample that was sequenced in a study of blood T cell repertoires in COVID-19. The data were produced by immunoSEQ multiplex PCR, yet TCRdb's version contains in-frame clones alone and is incomplete. The profile covers 220,000 or so clones, with around 91% appearing a single time and about 14% taken by the ten largest. Source material: PBMCs or T cells enriched from blood (not recorded which). The origin of the receptors is a man aged 25-45 years who had been exposed to COVID-19.

J is TRBJ2-7 and V is TRBV7-8; D is perhaps TRBD2 (5 bases). This CDR3 contains 13 residues. From germline, CDR1 is SGHVS and CDR2 FQNEAQ. V was pared by 5 bases and J by 7 bases, with 15 bases between. The chain's CDR3 is CASSPFEGDEQYF. CDR3 in DNA: TGTGCCAGCAGCCCCTTTGAGGGAGATGAGCAGTACTTC.

J is TRBJ1-5 and V is TRBV6-5; D ambiguous. The germline V and J ends were trimmed by 8 bases and 0 bases, with 14 bases remaining between them. Germline loops: CDR1 MNHEY, CDR2 SVGAGI. This CDR3 has 15 amino acids. The CDR3 region has the DNA TGTGCCAGCGAGGGAGGGCCGGATAGCAATCAGCCCCAGCATTTT. Protein: CASEGGPDSNQPQHF.

This chain joins TRBV9 and TRBJ2-3; 9 bases are shared with TRBD1. The CDR3 runs 15 residues. Germline V gene sequence: CDR1 SGDLS, CDR2 YYNGEE. The J segment lost 1 base and the V segment lost 4 bases, leaving 4 bases of the junction unmatched. The CDR3 sequence: CASSPRTGGTDTQYF. DNA of the CDR3: TGTGCCAGCAGCCCCAGGACAGGGGGCACAGATACGCAGTATTTT.

The chain carries TRBV7-2 and TRBJ2-3, with a possible D match to TRBD2 (5 bases). The V end lost 5 bases, the J end lost 4 bases, and 16 bases lay between the germline ends. Germline loops: CDR1 SGHTA, CDR2 FQGNSA. CDR3 length: 15 residues. DNA of the CDR3: TGTGCCAGCAGCCTACTCGGGATTTTGGCAGATACGCAGTATTTT. It translates to CASSLLGILADTQYF.

This chain connects TRBV7-9 to TRBJ2-2; TRBD1 matches at 9 bases. The CDR3 loop spans 16 amino acids. Germline CDR1 SEHNR, CDR2 FQNEAQ (reference sequence). V was pared by 5 bases and J by 1 base, with 5 bases of the junction left unmatched. CDR3 protein: CASSPRTGVNTGELFF. CDR3 in DNA: TGTGCCAGCAGCCCGCGGACAGGGGTGAACACCGGGGAGCTGTTTTTT.

V and J are TRBV7-2 and TRBJ2-3; 12 bases agree with TRBD2. This CDR3 contains 14 residues. V lost 5 bases, J lost 6 bases, and 3 bases stayed unmatched. Germline values: CDR1 SGHTA, CDR2 FQGNSA. The CDR3 sequence: CASSRGLAGDTQYF. DNA of the CDR3: TGTGCCAGCAGCCGCGGACTAGCGGGGGATACGCAGTATTTT.

CDR3 in DNA: TGTGCCAGTGTTGACAGGAGCACAGATACGCAGTATTTT. It specifies CASVDRSTDTQYF. The chain joins TRBV19 to TRBJ2-3; tentative D call: TRBD1 (6 bases). Trimming left V 8 bases short and J 0 bases short, with 9 bases between. Germline V gives CDR1 LNHDA, CDR2 SQIVND (reference sequence). The CDR3 runs 13 residues. The variable domain in full, completed from reference TRBV19 and TRBJ2-3, reads DGGITQSPKYLFRKEGQNVTLSCEQNLNHDAMYWYRQDPGQGLRLIYYSQIVNDFQKGDIAEGYSVSREKKESFPLTVTSAQKNPTAFYLCASVDRSTDTQYFGPGTRLTVL.

The rearrangement uses TRBV29-1 and TRBJ2-5; possible D gene TRBD2, 5 bases. This CDR3 is built from 14 residues. Per germline, CDR1 SQVTM and CDR2 ANQGSEA. The V and J ends lost 0 bases and 5 bases respectively, with 13 bases between them. The CDR3 loop is CSVEDRRGTETQYF. Written as DNA, the CDR3 is TGCAGCGTTGAAGATCGCCGGGGTACGGAGACCCAGTACTTC.

The CDR3 loop reads CASSLTGQGSGNTIYF. The CDR3 DNA sequence: TGCGCCAGCAGCCTGACGGGACAGGGGTCTGGAAACACCATATATTTT. J is TRBJ1-3 and V is TRBV5-1, with 10 bases aligning to TRBD1. The V segment lost 4 bases and the J segment 1 base; nucleotides outside the gene matches: 5. Per the germline V gene, CDR1 is SGHRS and CDR2 is YFSETQ. There are 16 residues in the CDR3.

The chain links TRBV29-1 to TRBJ2-7, with 10 nucleotides matching TRBD1. V lost 5 bases and J lost 3; bases outside the gene matches: 4. CDR1 and CDR2 from the germline V gene are SQVTM and ANQGSEA. This CDR3 contains 13 residues. The CDR3 DNA sequence: TGCAGCGTTTCGGACAGGGGGGGCTACGAGCAGTACTTC. Residues: CSVSDRGGYEQYF.

The chain combines TRBV4-1 with TRBJ2-7; the D gene is possibly TRBD2 (6 bases). The CDR3 runs 15 residues. Between the trimmed V and J ends, which lost 0 bases and 7 bases, there was a span of 16 bases. CDR1 and CDR2 (germline): MGHRA, YSYEKL. This CDR3 reads CASSQDPPGRGEQYF. The CDR3 coding sequence is TGCGCCAGCAGCCAAGATCCCCCCGGGCGGGGAGAGCAGTACTTC.

This clone was found once. The chain joins TRBV6-2 or TRBV6-3 to TRBJ1-5; the D is unclear. CDR3 length: 13 amino acids. The V gene's germline CDR1 is MNHEY and CDR2 SVGEGT. Trimming removed 6 bases at V and 5 bases at J, with 11 bases between. The CDR3 is CASSPIRYQPQHF. CDR3 DNA sequence: TGTGCCAGCAGCCCGATCAGGTATCAGCCCCAGCATTTT.

The rearrangement links TRBV6-5 to TRBJ2-6; possible D gene TRBD2, 5 bases. The germline V gene encodes CDR1 MNHEY and CDR2 SVGAGI. The CDR3 is made up of 14 amino acids. V lost 7 bases, J lost 1 base, and 8 bases lay in between. This chain's CDR3 is CASKEGSGANVLTF. CDR3 sequence (DNA): TGTGCCAGCAAAGAGGGATCTGGGGCCAACGTCCTGACTTTC.

V usage is TRBV6-1 and J usage is TRBJ1-1; 8 nucleotides line up with TRBD1. The trim removed 0 bases at V and 7 bases at J, leaving 22 bases unmatched. The CDR3 is 20 amino acids. Looked up from germline, CDR1 is MNHNS and CDR2 is SASEGT. The CDR3 protein is CASSEARQGLGAGPSSEAFF. DNA for the CDR3: TGTGCCAGCAGTGAAGCGAGACAGGGGTTGGGGGCCGGACCGAGCAGTGAAGCTTTCTTT.